This T cell receptor (beta chain) comes out of a study of response to subunit inactivated influenza vaccine. J was trimmed by 2 bases and V by 6 bases; bases with no gene match: 7. This CDR3 comprises 15 residues. TCRdb analysed the RT-PCR reads with MiXCR anew, one entry per CDR3 protein. Here the sample spans about 540,000 distinct CDR3 sequences, about 14% being singletons. There are a few counts of this clonotype. Antigen unknown. Study observations and caveats: Only a handful of new T cells, the authors suggested, are recruited with each seasonal influenza vaccination.

The V gene is TRBV12-3 or TRBV12-4, the J gene TRBJ1-5; 7 bases match TRBD1. The material was PBMCs from blood, obtained roughly 12 days after vaccination. This receptor was taken from a man aged 45-65 years who received an inactivated influenza vaccine. Here the CDR3 reads CASRGDREGNQPQHF. The CDR3 DNA reads TGTGCCAGCAGGGGTGACAGGGAAGGCAATCAGCCCCAGCATTTT.